This T cell receptor beta chain was captured by sequencing in a study of cytomegalovirus exposure and HLA in healthy donors. Study-wide background: A later analysis reported the 100 to 150 validation repertoires used the same platform as the 550 to 700 first-cohort repertoires. Study-level points and caveats: Most observed TCR sequences were rare, whereas some public TCRs were detected in many donors. The study labeled 150 to 200 TCR beta chains cytomegalovirus-associated. Three chains linked to CMV were shown in vitro to be specific for CMV antigens.

Sequencing was performed with immunoSEQ multiplex PCR; in TCRdb, only in-frame clones are kept and a portion is missing. The data hold 160,000 or so clones, with approximately 90% observed a single time. On this clone itself: Its antigen is undetermined.

This CDR3 comprises 19 residues. CDR1 SGHRS and CDR2 YFSETQ come from the germline V gene. Trimming left V 1 base short and J 0 bases short, with 17 bases between. This clonotype was obtained from a man aged 18 to 29 in good health and CMV-seronegative. The gene calls are TRBV5-1 and TRBJ2-6; TRBD1 might be the D (5 bases). Sequenced material: PBMCs. CDR3 sequence (DNA): TGCGCCAGCAGCTTGATGGGCAGGGTCCTGACCTCTGGGGCCAACGTCCTGACTTTC. It specifies CASSLMGRVLTSGANVLTF.